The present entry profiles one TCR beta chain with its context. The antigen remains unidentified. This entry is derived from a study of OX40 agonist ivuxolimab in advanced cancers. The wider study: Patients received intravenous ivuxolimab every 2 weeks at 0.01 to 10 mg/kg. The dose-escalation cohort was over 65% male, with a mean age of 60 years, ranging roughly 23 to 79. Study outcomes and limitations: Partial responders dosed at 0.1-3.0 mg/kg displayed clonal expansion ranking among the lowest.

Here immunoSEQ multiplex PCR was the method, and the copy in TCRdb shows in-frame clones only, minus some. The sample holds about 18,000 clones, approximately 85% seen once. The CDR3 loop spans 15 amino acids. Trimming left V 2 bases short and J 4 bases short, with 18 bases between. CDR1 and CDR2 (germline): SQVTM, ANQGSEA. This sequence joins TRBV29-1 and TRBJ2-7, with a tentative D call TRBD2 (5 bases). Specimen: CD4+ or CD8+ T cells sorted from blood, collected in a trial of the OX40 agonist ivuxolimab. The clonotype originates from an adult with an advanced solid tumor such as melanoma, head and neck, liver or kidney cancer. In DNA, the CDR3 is TGCAGCGTTGAACGTAGGCTAGCTGGAAGGTACGAGCAGTACTTC. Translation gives CSVERRLAGRYEQYF.